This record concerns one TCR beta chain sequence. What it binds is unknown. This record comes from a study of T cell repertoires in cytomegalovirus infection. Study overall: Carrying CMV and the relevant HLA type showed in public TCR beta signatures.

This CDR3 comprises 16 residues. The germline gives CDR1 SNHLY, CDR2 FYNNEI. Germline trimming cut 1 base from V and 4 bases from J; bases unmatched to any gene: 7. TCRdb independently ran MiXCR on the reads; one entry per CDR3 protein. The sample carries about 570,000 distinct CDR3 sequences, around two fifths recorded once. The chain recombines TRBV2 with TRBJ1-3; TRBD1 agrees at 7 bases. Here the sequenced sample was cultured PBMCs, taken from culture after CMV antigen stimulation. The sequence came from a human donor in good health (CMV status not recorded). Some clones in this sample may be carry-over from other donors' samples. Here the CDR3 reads CASSEEGARSGNTIYF. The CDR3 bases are TGTGCCAGCAGTGAAGAGGGGGCGCGTAGCGGAAACACCATATATTTT.